What follows are 5 T cell receptor beta chains derived from one specimen sequenced in a study of blood T cell repertoires in COVID-19. Libraries were prepared by immunoSEQ multiplex PCR; TCRdb keeps only in-frame clonotypes and omits some of them. The sample holds approximately 300,000 clones, around four fifths seen once. Sequencing was done on a sample of peripheral blood. The receptors shown here come from a woman between 50 and 59 years old with active or convalescent COVID-19.

V is TRBV24-1 and J is TRBJ1-2; D is perhaps TRBD1 (6 bases). The CDR3 extends over 14 amino acids. Trimming pared 3 bases from V and 7 bases from J, leaving 14 bases between. In germline, CDR1 is KGHDR, CDR2 SFDVKD. In DNA, the CDR3 is TGTGCCACCAGTGATCCTAACAGGGTACGTGGCTACACCTTC. Translation: CATSDPNRVRGYTF.

The rearrangement uses TRBV27 and TRBJ2-3; weak D call: TRBD2 (6 bases). CDR3 size: 15 residues. V lost 3 bases to trimming and J lost 1 base, with 11 bases between them. Germline assignment: CDR1 MNHEY and CDR2 SMNVEV (reference sequence). The CDR3 here is CASSFGVAGTDTQYF. The DNA for the CDR3 is TGTGCCAGCAGTTTTGGGGTAGCGGGCACAGATACGCAGTATTTT.

The rearrangement links TRBV6-5 to TRBJ1-2; D might be TRBD1 (5 bases). Germline assignment: CDR1 MNHEY and CDR2 SVGAGI. The length of the CDR3 is 14 residues. V dropped 5 bases and J dropped 4 bases, with 14 bases sitting between them. CDR3 DNA: TGTGCCAGCAGTCTTGGGGGGGGAGGCTATGGCTACACCTTC. It specifies CASSLGGGGYGYTF.

The V gene is TRBV5-4, the J gene TRBJ2-1; TRBD2 agrees at 13 bases. Germline V gene lookup returns CDR1 SGHNT and CDR2 YYREEE (reference sequence). The CDR3 length is 15 residues. J gave up 4 bases and V 4 bases, and 2 bases lay outside the gene matches. The CDR3 protein is CASSGTSGAYNEQFF. DNA of the CDR3: TGTGCCAGCAGCGGGACTAGCGGGGCTTACAATGAGCAGTTCTTC.

This rearrangement joins TRBV29-1 to TRBJ2-1; 7 bases map to TRBD1. The germline CDR1 and CDR2 sequences are SQVTM and ANQGSEA. The CDR3 covers 15 residues. With 8 bases clipped from V and 2 bases from J, the junction kept 12 bases outside the gene matches. The CDR3, as DNA: TGCAGCTCCCAAACTACAGGGGACCCCTACAATGAGCAGTTCTTC. It translates to CSSQTTGDPYNEQFF.